The present T cell receptor (beta chain) was sequenced within a study of regulatory T cells in long-lasting Graves disease. The V end was cut by 6 bases, the J end by 8 bases, with 13 bases between. CDR3 length: 11 residues. The germline gives CDR1 SQVTM, CDR2 ANQGSEA. The TCR beta library used iRepertoire HTBI primers with Arm-PCR amplification of CDR3. TCRdb analysed the multiplex PCR reads with MiXCR anew, one entry per CDR3 protein. Of hundreds of thousands of distinct CDR3 sequences listed, around 30% are singletons. This clonotype occurred once. The antigen remains undetermined. Specified time point: persistent/refractory GD, antithyroid drugs over 5 years with positive TRAb. RNA isolated from PBMCs was used to make the TCR library. Study-wide findings and caveats: Study of thyroid tissue was not done, with only peripheral blood studied. Segments TRBV28, TRBJ1-2 and TRBJ2-5 showed preferential usage in persistent disease. Clonotypes that were public and shared totalled around 2,700 in persistent patients versus 850 to 1,000 in new patients.

Sequences were derived from peripheral blood mononuclear cells (PBMCs), sampled when the disease was refractory, from a patient treated with antithyroid drugs. The clonotype comes from a female donor with Graves disease. This chain uses TRBV29-1 with TRBJ1-2, with unresolved D. The CDR3 DNA follows: TGCAGCGTGGTGACAAGGGCCGGCTACACCTTC. Its translation is CSVVTRAGYTF.